This T cell receptor beta chain was sequenced for a study of T-cell memory formation after mild COVID-19. The CDR3 spans 14 residues. V lost 3 bases and J 2 bases, leaving 11 bases between the germline ends. The germline gives CDR1 SGHRS, CDR2 YFSETQ. One entry per CDR3 protein results from TCRdb running MiXCR on the 5' RACE reads. The sample lists about 560,000 distinct CDR3 sequences, 15% to 20% occurring once. Input material: PBMCs or a T cell subset sorted from them (not recorded which). The gene calls are TRBV5-1 and TRBJ1-1, with a tentative D call TRBD1 (5 bases). This clonotype originated in an adult woman who had mild COVID-19 (a few samples of this study predate the infection). Cell type and time point are not known. CDR3 DNA: TGCGCCAGCAGCTCCGGGACCCTCAACACTGAAGCTTTCTTT. Its protein is CASSSGTLNTEAFF.